This is a list of T cell receptor beta chains from one sample in a study of T cells in Graves' hyperthyroidism and ophthalmopathy. TCRdb re-analysed the multiplex PCR reads in MiXCR, keeping a single row per CDR3 protein. Here the sample spans about 270,000 distinct CDR3 sequences, approximately 14% being singletons. Sequenced material: blood. These receptors were obtained from a woman aged 45-60 years with Graves' hyperthyroidism that later progressed to Graves' ophthalmopathy. Both conserved end residues are part of each CDR3. The D gene is left open where the match is weak. Only part of the rows carry a size: once, few, many, or a class if the clone is expanded.

J: TRBJ1-2; V: TRBV12-5; size: few; D: TRBD1; DNA: TGTGCTAGTGGTTTGTTACCAGGACAGGGTTTTTTAGGTGCGGGCTACACCTTC; CDR3: CASGLLPGQGFLGAGYTF
J: TRBJ1-2; V: TRBV20-1; size: -; D: -; DNA: TGCAGTGCTAGAGAGGCGGCCGATAAGCACACCTTC; CDR3: CSAREAADKHTF
J: TRBJ1-1; V: TRBV5-6; size: -; D: -; DNA: TGTGCCAGCACCCAACTGAACACTGAAGCTTTCTTT; CDR3: CASTQLNTEAFF
J: TRBJ2-2; V: TRBV9; size: -; D: TRBD1; DNA: TGTGCCAGCAGCGGAGAGGACAGGGAAACCGGGGAGCTGTTTTTT; CDR3: CASSGEDRETGELFF
J: TRBJ2-7; V: TRBV18; size: many; D: -; DNA: TGTGCCAGCTCACCCGCCGGGGCCCGGAGGGCATACGAGCAGTACTTC; CDR3: CASSPAGARRAYEQYF
J: TRBJ1-1; V: TRBV12-3/TRBV12-4; size: many; D: -; DNA: TGTGCCAGCAGTTTAGAGGGGCCTGAAGCTTTCTTT; CDR3: CASSLEGPEAFF
J: TRBJ1-3; V: TRBV10-3; size: -; D: -; DNA: TGTGCCATCAGTGAGGGGACGCGCACCTCTGGAAACACCATATATTTT; CDR3: CAISEGTRTSGNTIYF
J: TRBJ2-7; V: TRBV7-9; size: -; D: TRBD1; DNA: TGTGCCAGCAGCACGCGACAGGGCACCGCTTACGAGCAGTACTTC; CDR3: CASSTRQGTAYEQYF
J: TRBJ2-1; V: TRBV6-1; size: many; D: TRBD2; DNA: TGTGCCAGTCAGCAGAAGGCGGGAGCGAACTACAATGAGCAGTTCTTC; CDR3: CASQQKAGANYNEQFF
J: TRBJ2-1; V: TRBV11-2; size: many; D: TRBD2; DNA: TGTGCCAGCAGCCGACTAGCGGGAGGGTTCAATGAGCAGTTCTTC; CDR3: CASSRLAGGFNEQFF
J: TRBJ2-5; V: TRBV12-3/TRBV12-4; size: once; D: -; DNA: TGTGCCAGCAGTTTTTCGACCAGCCAAGAGACCCAGTACTTC; CDR3: CASSFSTSQETQYF
J: TRBJ1-1; V: TRBV15; size: many; D: -; DNA: TGTGCCACCAGCACTAGGTCTTACAACGGGAACACTGAAGCTTTCTTT; CDR3: CATSTRSYNGNTEAFF
J: TRBJ2-7; V: TRBV4-1; size: few; D: -; DNA: TGCGCCAGCAGAGATCGAGCGGGTAGCTCCTACGAGCAGTACTTC; CDR3: CASRDRAGSSYEQYF
J: TRBJ2-1; V: TRBV3-1; size: many; D: -; DNA: TGTGCCAGCAGCCATAGGGCGGGCCTAAGGAACAATGAGCAGTTCTTC; CDR3: CASSHRAGLRNNEQFF
J: TRBJ2-7; V: TRBV28; size: many; D: -; DNA: TGTGCCAGCGGCTCCGGGACAACTTCCTACGAGCAGTACTTC; CDR3: CASGSGTTSYEQYF
J: TRBJ1-1; V: TRBV20-1; size: -; D: TRBD1; DNA: TGCAGTGCTAGAAGTCAGGGGGCTGAAGCTTTCTTT; CDR3: CSARSQGAEAFF
J: TRBJ2-2; V: TRBV30; size: many; D: -; DNA: TGTGCCTGGAGTACGGGAAACACCGGGGAGCTGTTTTTT; CDR3: CAWSTGNTGELFF
J: TRBJ2-7; V: TRBV20-1; size: few; D: TRBD2; DNA: TGCAGTGGGGCTAGCGGGAGAATAAAGCAGTACTTC; CDR3: CSGASGRIKQYF
J: TRBJ1-5; V: TRBV27; size: many; D: -; DNA: TGTGCCAGCAGTTTAATCGCAAATCAGCCCCAGCATTTT; CDR3: CASSLIANQPQHF
J: TRBJ2-1; V: TRBV28; size: many; D: -; DNA: TGTGCCAGCCTTATGGGGCCGCAGCAGTTCTTC; CDR3: CASLMGPQQFF
J: TRBJ2-1; V: TRBV3-1; size: many; D: TRBD2; DNA: TGTGCCAGCAGCCAAGGACAACTAGCGGGAGGCGAACATCAGTTCTTC; CDR3: CASSQGQLAGGEHQFF
J: TRBJ2-1; V: TRBV9; size: -; D: TRBD1; DNA: TGTGCCAGCAGCGTAGAGACAGGGATTCCCTACAATGAGCAGTTCTTC; CDR3: CASSVETGIPYNEQFF
J: TRBJ1-5; V: TRBV7-8; size: many; D: TRBD1; DNA: TGTGCCAGCAGCTTCCACAGGGGCGTCAATCAGCCCCAGCATTTT; CDR3: CASSFHRGVNQPQHF
J: TRBJ2-3; V: TRBV20-1; size: many; D: -; DNA: TGCAGTGCGCACCCCACCTCCCGGGGGATTGTAGATACGCAGTATTTT; CDR3: CSAHPTSRGIVDTQYF
J: TRBJ1-5; V: TRBV28; size: many; D: -; DNA: TGTGCCAGCAGCCTTGCTTTATGGGCCGATAGCAATCAGCCCCAGCATTTT; CDR3: CASSLALWADSNQPQHF
J: TRBJ2-6; V: TRBV15; size: few; D: TRBD1; DNA: TGTGCCACCAGCAGAGATGTCAGGGCAGGGGGTGGTGGGGCCAACGTCCTGACTTTC; CDR3: CATSRDVRAGGGGANVLTF
J: TRBJ2-1; V: TRBV7-3; size: -; D: TRBD2; DNA: TGTGCCAGCAGCGGACTAGCCTCCCATGAGCAGTTCTTC; CDR3: CASSGLASHEQFF
J: TRBJ1-2; V: TRBV10-3; size: -; D: -; DNA: TGTGCCATCAGTGAGTCGCCATTTGCGGGTAAAGGCTACACCTTC; CDR3: CAISESPFAGKGYTF
J: TRBJ2-5; V: TRBV6-2/TRBV6-3; size: many; D: TRBD2; DNA: TGTGCCAGCACTCAACCGACTAGCCCAACCTTAAGGGGTGGTGAAACCCAGTACTTC; CDR3: CASTQPTSPTLRGGETQYF